This is a list of T cell receptor beta chains from one sample in a study of blood T cell repertoires in COVID-19. TCRdb's copy holds only in-frame clones and misses some; the assay was immunoSEQ multiplex PCR. The data show some 360,000 clones, with 87% seen just once and approximately 2.5% held by the top ten. The specimen was peripheral blood. The source is a woman aged 60-75 years with COVID-19, enrolled during active disease. Both conserved end residues are part of each CDR3.

CDR3	V	J
CASSQEGRGQYTEAFF	TRBV3-1/TRBV3-2	TRBJ1-1
CASGLRGEQYF	TRBV12-5	TRBJ2-7
CASSYGDSRQNSPLHF	TRBV6-5	TRBJ1-6
CASSEGTGRTNTEAFF	TRBV5-1	TRBJ1-1
CASSQVWVTAVSGANVLTF	TRBV4-1	TRBJ2-6
CASSLAPTGAGTGELFF	TRBV5-5	TRBJ2-2
CASSAGDGRRYSPLHF	TRBV5-1	TRBJ1-6
CASSHGETQYF	TRBV6-5	TRBJ2-5
CASSVRALQGAADTQYF	TRBV5-1	TRBJ2-3
CASSLEWTGGAFPYNEQFF	TRBV7-2	TRBJ2-1
CAISEYESTEAFF	TRBV10-3	TRBJ1-1
CASSPGQGTGANEKLFF	TRBV18	TRBJ1-4
CASSFAGQGTSNYGYTF	TRBV28	TRBJ1-2
CASSIEGGGYTF	TRBV19	TRBJ1-2
CASSLNFGNTIYF	TRBV7-9	TRBJ1-3
CASSTDLRREKLFF	TRBV5-5	TRBJ1-4